This passage covers 24 T cell receptor beta chains from one sample sequenced in a study of T cell changes during pregnancy in multiple sclerosis. The data were produced by immunoSEQ multiplex PCR, yet TCRdb's version contains in-frame clones alone and is incomplete. The data contain approximately 50,000 clones, roughly 95% of them singletons. This material consisted of CD4+ T cells from peripheral blood mononuclear cells, taken in the third trimester of pregnancy. These receptors were collected from a female donor with multiple sclerosis, enrolled in a pregnancy study.

This sequence joins TRBV18 and TRBJ2-7, with 8 nucleotides matching TRBD1. This CDR3 spans 14 amino acids. The junction had 3 bases not matched to a gene; V was cut back by 3 bases and J by 2 bases. CDR1 and CDR2 from the germline V gene are KGHSH and LQKENI. The CDR3 reads CASSPGTGAYEQYF. CDR3 nucleotide sequence: TGTGCCAGCTCACCCGGGACAGGAGCCTACGAGCAGTACTTC.

This sequence joins TRBV6-5 and TRBJ2-2; TRBD2 matches 12 bases. V dropped 4 bases and J dropped 7; count of bases not matched to a gene: 4. The length of the CDR3 is 15 residues. From germline, CDR1 is MNHEY and CDR2 SVGAGI. The CDR3, as DNA: TGTGCCAGCAGTTCTAGCGGGGGGGCCGACGGGGAGCTGTTTTTT. Protein product: CASSSSGGADGELFF.

The chain couples TRBV12-5 to TRBJ1-5; possibly TRBD1 for D (6 bases). Germline CDR1 reads LGHNT; CDR2 reads FRNRAP. Between the trimmed V and J ends, which lost 6 bases and 4 bases, there was a span of 10 bases. The length of the CDR3 is 13 residues. The CDR3 DNA sequence: TGTGCTAGTGGGATTAGGGGGAATCAGCCCCAGCATTTT. This sequence encodes CASGIRGNQPQHF.

The gene calls are TRBV4-2 and TRBJ2-7; the D gene is possibly TRBD2 (5 bases). The CDR3 length is 14 residues. Between the trimmed V and J ends, which lost 0 bases and 6 bases, there was a span of 12 bases. Germline V gene data show CDR1 as LGHNA and CDR2 as YNFKEQ. Written as DNA, the CDR3 is TGTGCCAGCAGCCAAGATCCCGGGGTAGGCGAGCAGTACTTC. Encoded protein: CASSQDPGVGEQYF.

The gene calls are TRBV5-8 and TRBJ1-1; D not resolved. Germline V CDR1 and CDR2: SGHTS, YDEGEE. This CDR3 is built from 14 residues. Trimming removed 4 bases from V and 4 bases from J, with 14 bases in between. The CDR3 reads CASSLMGRGTEAFF. Written as DNA, the CDR3 is TGTGCCAGCAGCCTGATGGGCCGGGGCACTGAAGCTTTCTTT.

The J gene is TRBJ2-3, the V gene TRBV5-1; TRBD1 matches 8 bases. The CDR3 contains 15 residues. The junction had 6 bases not matched to a gene; V was cut back by 0 bases and J by 6 bases. Germline V gene sequence: CDR1 SGHRS, CDR2 YFSETQ. The CDR3 sequence is CASSLGSGGRDTQYF. DNA for the CDR3: TGCGCCAGCAGCTTGGGATCAGGGGGCAGGGATACGCAGTATTTT. The whole variable domain, filled in from reference TRBV5-1 and TRBJ2-3, reads KAGVTQTPRYLIKTRGQQVTLSCSPISGHRSVSWYQQTPGQGLQFLFEYFSETQRNKGNFPGRFSGRQFSNSRSEMNVSTLELGDSALYLCASSLGSGGRDTQYFGPGTRLTVL.

The J gene is TRBJ2-5, the V gene TRBV9, with 7 bases identical to TRBD2. V shed 0 bases, J shed 4 bases, and the junction held 0 bases outside the gene matches. CDR1 and CDR2 (germline): SGDLS, YYNGEE. CDR3 size: 13 residues. For the CDR3, the DNA is TGTGCCAGCAGCGTAGGACTAGCAGAGACCCAGTACTTC. As protein: CASSVGLAETQYF.

This clone was detected only once. The CDR3 loop reads CAISPREGSNQPQHF. As DNA, the CDR3 is TGTGCCATCAGCCCCAGGGAGGGCAGCAATCAGCCCCAGCATTTT. This rearrangement joins TRBV10-3 to TRBJ1-5, with a weak D call TRBD1 (5 bases). From germline, CDR1 is ENHRY and CDR2 SYGVKD. Trimming left V 6 bases short and J 1 base short, with 13 bases between. This CDR3 is built from 15 residues.

This chain joins TRBV6-6 and TRBJ2-3; the D gene is possibly TRBD2 (5 bases). V was cut by 2 bases and J by 2 bases, with 14 bases left in between. CDR3 length: 16 amino acids. CDR1 MNHNY and CDR2 SVGAGI come from the germline V gene (reference sequence). CDR3 nucleotides: TGTGCCAGCAGTTACAAGGACTCCTTCTCCACAGATACGCAGTATTTT. The encoded protein is CASSYKDSFSTDTQYF.

The chain's CDR3 is CASSLVGVAEAFF. CDR3 nucleotide sequence: TGTGCCAGCAGCTTAGTGGGCGTGGCTGAAGCTTTCTTT. V and J are TRBV7-9 and TRBJ1-1; no definite D call. The ends were cut back, 1 base at V and 6 bases at J, with 9 bases in the middle. This CDR3 has 13 amino acids. Per germline, CDR1 SEHNR and CDR2 FQNEAQ (reference sequence). The full variable domain, its missing parts supplied by reference TRBV7-9 and TRBJ1-1, is DTGVSQNPRHKITKRGQNVTFRCDPISEHNRLYWYRQTLGQGPEFLTYFQNEAQLEKSRLLSDRFSAERPKGSFSTLEIQRTEQGDSAMYLCASSLVGVAEAFFGQGTRLTVV.

The genes are TRBV5-1 and TRBJ2-1; TRBD2 matches at 15 bases. V lost 3 bases and J lost 5; bases outside the gene matches: 6. Germline CDR1 SGHRS, CDR2 YFSETQ. This CDR3 contains 17 residues. The CDR3 DNA sequence: TGCGCCAGCAGCTCCCGGACTAGCGGGAGGGCCGACAATGAGCAGTTCTTC. Translating it yields CASSSRTSGRADNEQFF.

The count of this clone is one. CDR3 sequence: CASSQDVTNQETQYF. The DNA of the CDR3 is TGCGCCAGCAGCCAAGATGTTACAAATCAAGAGACCCAGTACTTC. This chain uses TRBV4-1 with TRBJ2-5; the D is unclear. Germline CDR1 MGHRA, CDR2 YSYEKL. The CDR3 contains 15 residues. Trimming took off 0 bases at V and 2 bases at J, with 10 bases between the two ends.

This chain uses TRBV9 with TRBJ2-3; TRBD2 might be the D (5 bases). Germline values: CDR1 SGDLS, CDR2 YYNGEE. This CDR3 contains 15 residues. Deletions cut 4 bases from V and 1 base from J, with 13 bases between. CDR3 nucleotides: TGTGCCAGCAGCCTGAACGGGGTGGGCACAGATACGCAGTATTTT. Amino acids: CASSLNGVGTDTQYF.

The chain is built from TRBV19 and TRBJ2-3; TRBD2 agrees at 13 bases. Germline V gene sequence: CDR1 LNHDA, CDR2 SQIVND (reference sequence). The CDR3 totals 17 residues. Trimming took 4 bases from V and 2 from J; bases not matched to a gene: 6. The CDR3 DNA follows: TGTGCCAGTAGTACCCGACTAGCGGGGGGAATCACAGATACGCAGTATTTT. It yields the protein CASSTRLAGGITDTQYF.

The chain employs TRBV6-6 and TRBJ1-5; weak D call: TRBD1 (6 bases). Germline V gene data show CDR1 as MNHNY and CDR2 as SVGAGI (reference sequence). This CDR3 contains 14 residues. With 6 bases removed from V and 4 bases from J, the gap between germline ends came to 13 bases. CDR3 bases: TGTGCCAGCAGACAACAGGGTTGGAATCAGCCCCAGCATTTT. The encoded protein is CASRQQGWNQPQHF.

The chain joins TRBV4-1 to TRBJ2-5; D gene ambiguous. The length of the CDR3 is 13 residues. CDR1 MGHRA and CDR2 YSYEKL come from the germline V gene. V was cut by 4 bases and J by 5 bases, with 11 bases left in between. For the CDR3, the DNA is TGCGCCAGCAGCCGACAACTTAGGGAGACCCAGTACTTC. Translation gives CASSRQLRETQYF.

The chain recombines TRBV6-5 with TRBJ2-5; maybe TRBD1 (6 bases). Per the germline V gene, CDR1 is MNHEY and CDR2 is SVGAGI. V shed 4 bases and J shed 2 bases, with 11 bases lying between them. The CDR3 runs to 14 residues. CDR3 nucleotide sequence: TGTGCCAGCAGTTCCTACGGGACACAAGAGACCCAGTACTTC. It yields the protein CASSSYGTQETQYF.

This clone has only a few counts. The chain uses TRBV9 and TRBJ1-2, with D tentatively TRBD1 (5 bases). Per the germline V gene, CDR1 is SGDLS and CDR2 is YYNGEE. The V end was cut by 4 bases, the J end by 7 bases, with 14 bases between. This CDR3 comprises 13 residues. The CDR3: CASSSGGVGGYTF. As DNA, the CDR3 is TGTGCCAGCAGCTCGGGGGGGGTTGGTGGCTACACCTTC.

The V gene is TRBV5-1, the J gene TRBJ2-5, with D uncertain. CDR1 and CDR2 from the germline V gene are SGHRS and YFSETQ. V dropped 0 bases and J dropped 5 bases, with 5 bases sitting between them. The CDR3 consists of 12 residues. The CDR3 sequence: CASSLAMETQYF. The CDR3 bases are TGCGCCAGCAGCTTGGCCATGGAGACCCAGTACTTC.

The chain employs TRBV27 and TRBJ2-1, with TRBD1 matching 9 bases. V was pared by 8 bases and J by 1 base, with 6 bases of the junction left unmatched. The germline CDR1 and CDR2 sequences are MNHEY and SMNVEV (reference sequence). The CDR3 extends over 15 amino acids. CDR3 bases: TGTGCCAGCGCCTCCGGGACAGGGTCCTACAATGAGCAGTTCTTC. Protein sequence: CASASGTGSYNEQFF.

This sequence joins TRBV18 and TRBJ1-2, with D perhaps TRBD1 (5 bases). This CDR3 has 14 residues. Germline CDR1 reads KGHSH; CDR2 reads LQKENI. V gave up 2 bases and J gave up 1 base, with 8 bases separating them. The CDR3: CASSPGGDNYGYTF. DNA of the CDR3: TGTGCCAGCTCACCAGGAGGGGATAACTATGGCTACACCTTC.

The V and J genes are TRBV12-5 and TRBJ2-2; tentative D call: TRBD2 (6 bases). V was trimmed by 1 base and J by 8 bases, leaving 8 bases between them. The CDR3 is made up of 13 amino acids. CDR1 and CDR2 from the germline V gene are LGHNT and FRNRAP. This CDR3 is CASGLGGTGELFF. CDR3 bases: TGTGCTAGTGGTTTGGGTGGGACTGGGGAGCTGTTTTTT.

The gene calls are TRBV7-8 and TRBJ2-3; the D gene is possibly TRBD2 (8 bases). The V and J ends lost 5 bases and 7 bases respectively, with 22 bases between them. CDR3 length: 16 amino acids. CDR1 and CDR2 (germline): SGHVS, FQNEAQ. CDR3 region: CASSPDRTSTRYTQYF. The CDR3 DNA sequence: TGTGCCAGCAGCCCGGACAGGACTAGCACTCGGTATACGCAGTATTTT.

This clone occurred a few times. This sequence joins TRBV7-2 and TRBJ2-7; possible D gene TRBD2, 6 bases. CDR1 is SGHTA and CDR2 is FQGNSA in the germline V gene. The CDR3 covers 12 residues. Trimming removed 3 bases at V and 7 bases at J, with 10 bases between. CDR3 sequence: CASSFNRGEQYF. The CDR3 bases are TGTGCCAGCAGCTTTAATCGGGGGGAGCAGTACTTC.